This is a list of T cell receptor beta chains from one sample in a study of blood T cell repertoires in COVID-19. This table comes from immunoSEQ multiplex PCR, and its TCRdb copy is limited to in-frame clones, with some not included. This table has roughly 160,000 clones, roughly 90% appearing once. Sequencing was performed on peripheral blood. These receptors came from a woman aged 55-75 years who had recovered from COVID-19. Both conserved end residues are part of each CDR3. Fields, in order: V gene, CDR3 length, D gene, clone size, J gene, CDR3 DNA, CDR3 protein. A D gene is named only where the DNA matches it firmly. For some rows the clone size is stated as once, few or many, or as a class when expanded; others skip it.

TRBV11-2	16	TRBD1	-	TRBJ2-7	TGTGCCAGCAGCTTACTTCCCAGGGACAGGGGGAGGGAGCAGTACTTC	CASSLLPRDRGREQYF
TRBV24-1	16	TRBD1	once	TRBJ2-2	TGTGCCACCACCCAATCGGACAGGTTCGGGGCCGGGGAGCTGTTTTTT	CATTQSDRFGAGELFF
TRBV24-1	14	-	-	TRBJ2-3	TGTGCCACCAGTCGCGGGGCGGCTACAGATACGCAGTATTTT	CATSRGAATDTQYF
TRBV5-1	13	-	-	TRBJ2-2	TGCGCCAGCGCTACAGGGATCACCGGGGAGCTGTTTTTT	CASATGITGELFF
TRBV7-9	16	TRBD1	few	TRBJ1-6	TGTGCCAGCAGCTTGCAGGGGACAGACAAAAATTCACCCCTCCACTTT	CASSLQGTDKNSPLHF
TRBV29-1	14	TRBD2	-	TRBJ2-3	TGCAGCGTTTCAGGACTAGCGGGGCCAGATACGCAGTATTTT	CSVSGLAGPDTQYF
TRBV4-2	15	TRBD2	few	TRBJ2-5	TGTGCCAGCAGCAGACTAGCGGGGGGTCAAGAGACCCAGTACTTC	CASSRLAGGQETQYF
TRBV27	14	-	-	TRBJ1-1	TGTGCCAGCAGTCCCCGACAGACGGCGGTGGTAGCTTTCTTT	CASSPRQTAVVAFF
TRBV6-5	13	TRBD1	-	TRBJ1-2	TGTGCCAGCAGAGGACAGGGGGCCGGGGGCTACACCTTC	CASRGQGAGGYTF
TRBV6-1	16	-	-	TRBJ1-1	TGTGCCAGCAGTGAATTCGGGGGGGGTTTGAACACTGAAGCTTTCTTT	CASSEFGGGLNTEAFF
TRBV6-6	14	-	-	TRBJ2-3	TGTGCCACCAACGGCAGCCCGGCGGGAGATACGCAGTATTTT	CATNGSPAGDTQYF
TRBV24-1	16	TRBD1	-	TRBJ2-5	TGTGCCACCAGTGTACCGGGACAGGTTGGACAAGAGACCCAGTACTTC	CATSVPGQVGQETQYF
TRBV4-1	19	TRBD2	-	TRBJ2-1	TGCGCCAGCAGCCAAGAATGGGGTAGCGGGGCCGGGGGAAGGAATGAGCAGTTCTTC	CASSQEWGSGAGGRNEQFF
TRBV3-1/TRBV3-2	15	-	-	TRBJ2-5	TGTGCCAGCAGCCCGCCGCGGGGGCCGAAGGAGACCCAGTACTTC	CASSPPRGPKETQYF
TRBV6-5	14	TRBD2	-	TRBJ2-7	TGTGCCAGCAGTTGGACTAGCCCCCGCTACGAGCAGTACTTC	CASSWTSPRYEQYF
TRBV2	17	TRBD2	-	TRBJ2-1	TGTGCCAGCAGAAAGGGCATGGGACTAGCGGGGGCGGGCGAGCAGTTCTTC	CASRKGMGLAGAGEQFF
TRBV5-4	17	TRBD1	once	TRBJ2-1	TGTGCCAGCAGCCCGTCCCCGACAGGGGAGTCGGGAAATGAGCAGTTCTTC	CASSPSPTGESGNEQFF
TRBV7-9	17	TRBD1	-	TRBJ1-1	TGTGCCAGCAGCACCGGGACAGGGGGCTTTCGGGACACTGAAGCTTTCTTT	CASSTGTGGFRDTEAFF
TRBV5-1	14	TRBD2	-	TRBJ2-3	TGCGCCAGCAGCTCTGGGACTAGCGGGGGGCCTCAGTATTTT	CASSSGTSGGPQYF
TRBV5-1	15	TRBD2	-	TRBJ2-1	TGCGCCAGCAGCGAAGGGACTACCTCCTACAATGAGCAGTTCTTC	CASSEGTTSYNEQFF
TRBV10-3	14	TRBD1	-	TRBJ1-1	TGTGCCATCACCGTTGGGACAGAGCACACTGAAGCTTTCTTT	CAITVGTEHTEAFF
TRBV24-1	13	TRBD2	-	TRBJ2-5	TGTGCCACCGCTGCGGGGGGGGTGGAGACCCAGTACTTC	CATAAGGVETQYF
TRBV5-6	11	-	-	TRBJ2-3	TGTGCCAGCAGCTTCGGGAATACGCAGTATTTT	CASSFGNTQYF
TRBV7-9	14	-	-	TRBJ2-3	TGTGCCAGCAGCTTAGAATATAGCACAGATACGCAGTATTTT	CASSLEYSTDTQYF
TRBV4-1	16	TRBD2	-	TRBJ2-3	TGCGCCAGCAGCCGATTAGCGGGGGGATTTACAGATACGCAGTATTTT	CASSRLAGGFTDTQYF
TRBV27	15	-	-	TRBJ1-4	TGTGCCAGCAGTTTATCGCCAGGGAGGGATGAAAAACTGTTTTTT	CASSLSPGRDEKLFF
TRBV4-2	15	-	-	TRBJ1-2	TGTGCCAGCAGCCAAGATCCCGCGGATTACTATGGCTACACCTTC	CASSQDPADYYGYTF
TRBV3-1/TRBV3-2	15	TRBD1	-	TRBJ2-1	TGTGCCAGCAGCCAAGGGACAGGTACATACAATGAGCAGTTCTTC	CASSQGTGTYNEQFF
TRBV7-6	14	-	-	TRBJ1-3	TGTGCCAGCAGCTTAGAAGGAGATGGAAACACCATATATTTT	CASSLEGDGNTIYF
TRBV10-3	12	-	-	TRBJ1-2	TGTGCCATCAGTGAAATAGGGGGTGGCTACACCTTC	CAISEIGGGYTF
TRBV24-1	16	TRBD1	-	TRBJ1-2	TGTGCCACCAGTGATTTCGGGGCCACAGGGGGCGAAGGCTACACCTTC	CATSDFGATGGEGYTF
TRBV27	12	-	-	TRBJ2-7	TGTGCCAGCAGTGTCCTATCCTACGAGCAGTACTTC	CASSVLSYEQYF
TRBV11-2	14	-	once	TRBJ2-3	TGTGCCAGCAGCTCTAGGACAGTGGAGGATACGCAGTATTTT	CASSSRTVEDTQYF
TRBV5-1	18	TRBD2	-	TRBJ2-3	TGCGCCAGCAGCTTGGCCAGGCGGGGGGGCATCGACACAGATACGCAGTATTTT	CASSLARRGGIDTDTQYF
TRBV3-1/TRBV3-2	14	-	-	TRBJ1-2	TGTGCCAGCAGCCTACAGGGACCGTACTATGGCTACACCTTC	CASSLQGPYYGYTF
TRBV5-4	15	-	-	TRBJ2-3	TGTGCCAGCAGCTTGGGGCGGGGTTTTTCAGATACGCAGTATTTT	CASSLGRGFSDTQYF
TRBV5-1	15	TRBD2	-	TRBJ2-5	TGCGCCAGCAGCTTGGTGGCGGGGGGACCGGAGACCCAGTACTTC	CASSLVAGGPETQYF
TRBV5-4	15	-	many	TRBJ2-1	TGTGCCAGCAGCTTGGACGGGAATCCCTACAATGAGCAGTTCTTC	CASSLDGNPYNEQFF
TRBV5-1	13	-	-	TRBJ1-6	TGCGCCAGCAGCTTGGAAGGGGATTCACCCCTCCACTTT	CASSLEGDSPLHF
TRBV5-8	16	TRBD2	-	TRBJ2-2	TGTGCCAGCAGGAAAACTAGCGGGGGGGCCACCGGGGAGCTGTTTTTT	CASRKTSGGATGELFF
TRBV28	14	-	-	TRBJ2-5	TGTGCCAGCAAAACGGCCGGGATCCAAGAGACCCAGTACTTC	CASKTAGIQETQYF
TRBV28	13	-	-	TRBJ1-6	TGTGCCAGCAGTTTCAGGGGTAATTCACCCCTCCACTTT	CASSFRGNSPLHF
TRBV21-1	15	-	-	TRBJ2-7	TGTGCCAGCAGCCCGCGGACAGGATCCCCGCTCGAGCAGTACTTC	CASSPRTGSPLEQYF
TRBV6-1	15	-	-	TRBJ1-6	TGTGCCAGCAGTGACGGGGGTTCATGGAATTCACCCCTCCACTTT	CASSDGGSWNSPLHF
TRBV7-9	13	-	-	TRBJ1-1	TGTGCCAGCAGCCCGCCCAGTCCCCGTGCAGCTTTCTTT	CASSPPSPRAAFF
TRBV18	16	-	-	TRBJ2-2	TGTGCCAGCTCACCACGAGACGGGAAATACACCGGGGAGCTGTTTTTT	CASSPRDGKYTGELFF
TRBV29-1	13	-	-	TRBJ1-2	TGCAGCGTTGAAGTTGGAGGGAACTATGGCTACACCTTC	CSVEVGGNYGYTF
TRBV18	14	-	-	TRBJ2-7	TGTGCCAGCTCCCCGAACAGCCGCTCCTACGAGCAGTACTTC	CASSPNSRSYEQYF
TRBV19	14	-	-	TRBJ1-4	TGTGCCAGTAGTCGTCAGGCAACTAATGAAAAACTGTTTTTT	CASSRQATNEKLFF
TRBV30	12	-	-	TRBJ1-2	TGTGCCTGGGGACAGACTAACTATGGCTACACCTTC	CAWGQTNYGYTF
TRBV7-9	14	-	-	TRBJ1-2	TGTGCCAGCAGCCTACGAGGGGGTCCCGGCGGCTACACCTTC	CASSLRGGPGGYTF